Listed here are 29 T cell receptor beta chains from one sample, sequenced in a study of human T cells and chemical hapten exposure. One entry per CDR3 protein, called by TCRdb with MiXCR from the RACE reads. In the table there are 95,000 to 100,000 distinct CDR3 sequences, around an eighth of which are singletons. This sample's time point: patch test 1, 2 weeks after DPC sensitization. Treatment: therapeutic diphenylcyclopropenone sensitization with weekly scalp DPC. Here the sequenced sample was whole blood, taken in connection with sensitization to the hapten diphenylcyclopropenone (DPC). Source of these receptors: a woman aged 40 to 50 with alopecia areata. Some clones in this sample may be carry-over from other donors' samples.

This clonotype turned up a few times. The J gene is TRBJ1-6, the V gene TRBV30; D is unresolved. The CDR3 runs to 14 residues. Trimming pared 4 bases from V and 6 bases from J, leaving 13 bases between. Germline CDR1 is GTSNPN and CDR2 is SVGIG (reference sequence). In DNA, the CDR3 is TGTGCCTGGACCCGAGGTTTCAGTAATTCACCCCTCCACTTT. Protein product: CAWTRGFSNSPLHF.

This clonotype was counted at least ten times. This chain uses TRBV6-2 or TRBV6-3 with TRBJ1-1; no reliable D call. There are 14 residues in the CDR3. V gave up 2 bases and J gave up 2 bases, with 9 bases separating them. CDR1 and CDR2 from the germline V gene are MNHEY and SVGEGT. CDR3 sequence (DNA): TGTGCCAGCAGTTACCTACTTTCTAACACTGAAGCTTTCTTT. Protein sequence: CASSYLLSNTEAFF.

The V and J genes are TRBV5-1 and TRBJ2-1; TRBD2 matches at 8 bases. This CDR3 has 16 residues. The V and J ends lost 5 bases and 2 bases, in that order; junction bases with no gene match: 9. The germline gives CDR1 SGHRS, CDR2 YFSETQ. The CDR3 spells CASSPQAGATYNEQFF. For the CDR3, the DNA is TGCGCCAGCAGTCCGCAAGCGGGAGCTACCTACAATGAGCAGTTCTTC.

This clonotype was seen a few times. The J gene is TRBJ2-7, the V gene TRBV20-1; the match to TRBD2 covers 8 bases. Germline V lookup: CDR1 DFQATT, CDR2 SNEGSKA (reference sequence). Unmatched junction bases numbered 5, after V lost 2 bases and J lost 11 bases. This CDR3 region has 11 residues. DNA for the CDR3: TGCAGTGCTAGACAACTAGCGGAGGAGTACTTC. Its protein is CSARQLAEEYF.

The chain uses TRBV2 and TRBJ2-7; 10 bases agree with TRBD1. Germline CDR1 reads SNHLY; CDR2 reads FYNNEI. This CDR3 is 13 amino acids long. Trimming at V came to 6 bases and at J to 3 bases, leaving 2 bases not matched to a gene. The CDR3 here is CASRRDRGYEQYF. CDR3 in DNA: TGTGCCAGCAGAAGGGACAGGGGCTACGAGCAGTACTTC.

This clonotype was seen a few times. CDR3 DNA sequence: TGTGCCAGCAGTGGACTAGCGGGACTTCCCTACGAGCAGTACTTC. The encoded protein is CASSGLAGLPYEQYF. V usage is TRBV12-3 or TRBV12-4 and J usage is TRBJ2-7, with TRBD2 matching over 12 bases. The V gene end was trimmed by 5 bases and the J gene end by 2 bases; junction bases not matched to a gene: 4. There are 15 residues in the CDR3.

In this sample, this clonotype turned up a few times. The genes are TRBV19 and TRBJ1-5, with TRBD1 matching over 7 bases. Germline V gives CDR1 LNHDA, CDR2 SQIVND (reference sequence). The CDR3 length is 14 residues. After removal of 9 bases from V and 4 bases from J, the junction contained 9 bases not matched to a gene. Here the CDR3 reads CASHRDSLNQPQHF. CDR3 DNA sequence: TGTGCCAGCCATAGGGACAGCCTAAATCAGCCCCAGCATTTT.

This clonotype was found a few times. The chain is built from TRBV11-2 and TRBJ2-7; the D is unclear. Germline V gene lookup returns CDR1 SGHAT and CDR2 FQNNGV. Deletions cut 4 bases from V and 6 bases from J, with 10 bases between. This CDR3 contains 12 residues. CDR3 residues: CASSSGWGEQYF. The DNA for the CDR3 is TGTGCCAGCAGCTCCGGATGGGGCGAGCAGTACTTC.

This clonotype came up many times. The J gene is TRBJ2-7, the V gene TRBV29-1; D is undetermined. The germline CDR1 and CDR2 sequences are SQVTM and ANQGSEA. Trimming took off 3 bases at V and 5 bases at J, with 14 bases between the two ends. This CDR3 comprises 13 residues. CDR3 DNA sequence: TGCAGCGTTGAGTCCCGGATTTCCAACGAGCAGTACTTC. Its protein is CSVESRISNEQYF.

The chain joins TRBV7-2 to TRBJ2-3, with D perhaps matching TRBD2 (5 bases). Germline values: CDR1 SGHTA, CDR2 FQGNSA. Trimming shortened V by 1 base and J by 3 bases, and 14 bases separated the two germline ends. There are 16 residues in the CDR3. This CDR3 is CASSLDLSGNTDTQYF. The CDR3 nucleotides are TGTGCCAGCAGCTTAGATCTTTCCGGGAATACAGATACGCAGTATTTT.

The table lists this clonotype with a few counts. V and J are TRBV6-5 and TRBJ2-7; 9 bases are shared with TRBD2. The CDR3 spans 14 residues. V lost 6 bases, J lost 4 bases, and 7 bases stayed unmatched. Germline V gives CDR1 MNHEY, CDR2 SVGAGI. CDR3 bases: TGTGCCAGCAGCTCGACTAGCGGTCTTTACGAGCAGTACTTC. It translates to CASSSTSGLYEQYF.

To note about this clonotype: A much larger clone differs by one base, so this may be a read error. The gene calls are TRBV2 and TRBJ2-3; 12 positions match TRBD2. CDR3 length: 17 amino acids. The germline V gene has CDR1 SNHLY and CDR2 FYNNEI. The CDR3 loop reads CASSLRLAGVGTDTRYF. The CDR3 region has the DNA TGTGCCAGCAGTCTACGACTAGCGGGAGTCGGCACAGATACGCGGTATTTT.

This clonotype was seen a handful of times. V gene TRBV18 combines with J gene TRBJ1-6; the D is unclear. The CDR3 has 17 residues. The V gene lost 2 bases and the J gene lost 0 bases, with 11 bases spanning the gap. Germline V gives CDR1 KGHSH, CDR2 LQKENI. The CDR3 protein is CASSPAGLVSYNSPLHF. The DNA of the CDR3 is TGTGCCAGCTCACCAGCAGGACTAGTCTCCTATAATTCACCCCTCCACTTT.

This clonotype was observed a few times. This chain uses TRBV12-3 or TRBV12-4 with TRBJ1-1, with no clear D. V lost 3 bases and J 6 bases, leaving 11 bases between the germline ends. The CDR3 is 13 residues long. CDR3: CASSFAGAPEAFF. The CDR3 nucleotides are TGTGCCAGCAGTTTCGCCGGAGCCCCTGAAGCTTTCTTT.

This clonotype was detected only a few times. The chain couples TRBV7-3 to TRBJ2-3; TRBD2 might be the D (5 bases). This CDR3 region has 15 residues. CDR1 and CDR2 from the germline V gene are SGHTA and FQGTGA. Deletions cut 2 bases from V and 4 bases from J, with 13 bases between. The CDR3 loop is CASSLGPARADTQYF. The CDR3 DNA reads TGTGCCAGCAGCTTAGGTCCAGCGAGGGCAGATACGCAGTATTTT. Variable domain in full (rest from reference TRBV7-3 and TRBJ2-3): GAGVSQTPSNKVTEKGKYVELRCDPISGHTALYWYRQSLGQGPEFLIYFQGTGAADDSGLPNDRFFAVRPEGSVSTLKIQRTERGDSAVYLCASSLGPARADTQYFGPGTRLTVL.

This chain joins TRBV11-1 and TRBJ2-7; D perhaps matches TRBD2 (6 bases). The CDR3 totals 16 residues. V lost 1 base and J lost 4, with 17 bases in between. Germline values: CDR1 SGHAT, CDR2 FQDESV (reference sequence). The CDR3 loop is CASSLVRGTPDYEQYF. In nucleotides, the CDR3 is TGTGCCAGCAGCTTAGTTCGCGGGACCCCTGATTACGAGCAGTACTTC.

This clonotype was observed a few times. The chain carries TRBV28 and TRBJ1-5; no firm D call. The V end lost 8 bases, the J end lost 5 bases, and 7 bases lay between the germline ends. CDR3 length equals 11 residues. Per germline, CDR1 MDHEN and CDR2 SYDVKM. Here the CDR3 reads CASGEYQPQHF. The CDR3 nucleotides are TGTGCCAGCGGAGAATATCAGCCCCAGCATTTT.

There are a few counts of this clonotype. CDR3 DNA: TGTGCCAGCAGAGGGACAGGGGGAGAGACCCAGTACTTC. Its translation is CASRGTGGETQYF. This chain links TRBV12-3 or TRBV12-4 with TRBJ2-5; 11 nucleotides match TRBD1. V trimming: 6 bases; J trimming: 4 bases; junction bases outside the gene matches: 1. CDR3 size: 13 residues.

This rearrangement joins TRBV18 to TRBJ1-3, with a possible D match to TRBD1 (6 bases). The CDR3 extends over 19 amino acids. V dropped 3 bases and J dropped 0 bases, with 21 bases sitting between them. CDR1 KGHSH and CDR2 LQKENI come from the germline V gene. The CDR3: CASSPQFTGLTSSGNTIYF. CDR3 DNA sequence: TGTGCCAGCTCACCCCAATTTACAGGGTTGACTAGCTCTGGAAACACCATATATTTT.

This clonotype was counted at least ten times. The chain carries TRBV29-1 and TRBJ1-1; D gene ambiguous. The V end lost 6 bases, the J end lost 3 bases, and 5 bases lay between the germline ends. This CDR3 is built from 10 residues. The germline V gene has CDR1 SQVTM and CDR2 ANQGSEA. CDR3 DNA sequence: TGCAGCGTCCTCGACACTGAAGCTTTCTTT. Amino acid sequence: CSVLDTEAFF.

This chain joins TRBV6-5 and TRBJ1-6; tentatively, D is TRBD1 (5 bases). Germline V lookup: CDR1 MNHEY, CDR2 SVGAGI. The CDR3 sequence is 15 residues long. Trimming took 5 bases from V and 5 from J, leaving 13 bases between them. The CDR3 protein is CASSAPGLDNSPLHF. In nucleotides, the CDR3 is TGTGCCAGCAGTGCACCGGGACTCGATAATTCACCCCTCCACTTT.

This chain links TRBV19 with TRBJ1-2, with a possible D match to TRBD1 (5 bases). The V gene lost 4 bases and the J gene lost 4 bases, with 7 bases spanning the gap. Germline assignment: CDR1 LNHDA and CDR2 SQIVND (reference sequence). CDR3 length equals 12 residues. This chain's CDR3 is CASSTGTYGYTF. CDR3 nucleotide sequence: TGTGCCAGTAGTACAGGGACCTATGGCTACACCTTC.

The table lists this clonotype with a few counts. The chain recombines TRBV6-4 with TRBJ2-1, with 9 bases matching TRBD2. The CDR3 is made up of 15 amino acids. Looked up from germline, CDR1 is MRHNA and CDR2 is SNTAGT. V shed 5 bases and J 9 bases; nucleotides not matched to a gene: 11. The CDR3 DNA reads TGTGCCAGCAGTCCCAGTAGCGGGAGTTATGGTGAGCAGTTCTTC. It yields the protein CASSPSSGSYGEQFF.

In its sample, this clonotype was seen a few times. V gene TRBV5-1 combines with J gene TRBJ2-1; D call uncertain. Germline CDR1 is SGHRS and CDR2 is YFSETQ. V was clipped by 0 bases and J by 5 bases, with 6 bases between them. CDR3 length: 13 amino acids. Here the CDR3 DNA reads TGCGCCAGCAGCTTGGACCCTCACAATGAGCAGTTCTTC. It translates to CASSLDPHNEQFF.

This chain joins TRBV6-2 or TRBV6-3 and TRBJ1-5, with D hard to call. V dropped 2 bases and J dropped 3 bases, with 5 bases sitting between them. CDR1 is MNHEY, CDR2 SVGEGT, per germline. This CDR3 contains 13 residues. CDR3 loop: CASSYLDNQPQHF. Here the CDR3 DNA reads TGTGCCAGCAGTTACCTGGACAATCAGCCCCAGCATTTT.

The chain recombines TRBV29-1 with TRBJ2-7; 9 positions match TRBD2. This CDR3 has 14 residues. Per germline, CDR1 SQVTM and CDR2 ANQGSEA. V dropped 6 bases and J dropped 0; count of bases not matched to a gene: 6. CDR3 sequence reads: CSVPTSGSSYEQYF. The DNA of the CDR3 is TGCAGCGTACCGACTAGCGGAAGCTCCTACGAGCAGTACTTC.

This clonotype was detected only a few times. CDR3 amino acids: CAWSVVTEAFF. Written as DNA, the CDR3 is TGTGCCTGGAGTGTGGTCACTGAAGCTTTCTTT. This rearrangement joins TRBV30 to TRBJ1-1; D gene uncertain. The germline V gene encodes CDR1 GTSNPN and CDR2 SVGIG (reference sequence). Trimming took 0 bases from V and 4 from J, leaving 3 bases between them. This CDR3 region has 11 residues.

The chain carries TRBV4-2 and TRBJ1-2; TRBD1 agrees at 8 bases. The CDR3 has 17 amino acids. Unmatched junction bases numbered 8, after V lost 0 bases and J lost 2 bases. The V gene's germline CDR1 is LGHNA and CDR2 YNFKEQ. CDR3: CASSQDGGTGYNYGYTF. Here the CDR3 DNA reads TGTGCCAGCAGCCAAGATGGGGGGACAGGATACAACTATGGCTACACCTTC.

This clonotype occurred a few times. DNA for the CDR3: TGCGCCAGCAGCTTGTTCCCGGGCCCAGATACGCAGTATTTT. The encoded protein is CASSLFPGPDTQYF. This chain joins TRBV5-1 and TRBJ2-3; no firm D call. Germline values: CDR1 SGHRS, CDR2 YFSETQ. The CDR3 is 14 amino acids. V shed 1 base and J shed 4 bases, with 10 bases lying between them. The entire variable domain, with the rest obtained from reference TRBV5-1 and TRBJ2-3, is as follows: KAGVTQTPRYLIKTRGQQVTLSCSPISGHRSVSWYQQTPGQGLQFLFEYFSETQRNKGNFPGRFSGRQFSNSRSEMNVSTLELGDSALYLCASSLFPGPDTQYFGPGTRLTVL.